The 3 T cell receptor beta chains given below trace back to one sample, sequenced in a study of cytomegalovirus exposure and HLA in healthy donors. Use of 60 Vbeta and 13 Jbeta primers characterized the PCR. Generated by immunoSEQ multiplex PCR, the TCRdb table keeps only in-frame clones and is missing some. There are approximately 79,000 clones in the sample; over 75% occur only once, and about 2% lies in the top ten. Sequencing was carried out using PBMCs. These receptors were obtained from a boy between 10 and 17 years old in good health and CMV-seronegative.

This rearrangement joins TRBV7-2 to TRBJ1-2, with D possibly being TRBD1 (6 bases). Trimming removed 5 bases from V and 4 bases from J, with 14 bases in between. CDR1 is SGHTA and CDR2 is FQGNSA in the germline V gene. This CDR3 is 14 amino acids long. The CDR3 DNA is TGTGCCAGCAGCGAGACAGGTCTCGGCTATGGCTACACCTTC. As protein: CASSETGLGYGYTF.

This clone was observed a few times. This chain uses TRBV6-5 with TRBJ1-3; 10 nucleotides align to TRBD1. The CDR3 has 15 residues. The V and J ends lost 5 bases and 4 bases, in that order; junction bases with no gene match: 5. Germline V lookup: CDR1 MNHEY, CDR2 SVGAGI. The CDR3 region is CASSRQGAQGNTIYF. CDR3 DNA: TGTGCCAGCAGTAGACAGGGGGCACAAGGAAACACCATATATTTT.

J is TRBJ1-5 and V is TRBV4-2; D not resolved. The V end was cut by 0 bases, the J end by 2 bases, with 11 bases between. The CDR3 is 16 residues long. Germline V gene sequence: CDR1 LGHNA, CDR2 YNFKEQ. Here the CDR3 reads CASSQDVWRGNQPQHF. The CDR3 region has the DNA TGTGCCAGCAGCCAAGATGTTTGGCGGGGCAATCAGCCCCAGCATTTT.